This T cell receptor beta chain was captured by sequencing in a study of blood T cell repertoires in COVID-19. In the study overall: Acute and convalescent COVID-19 samples came from the United States, Italy and Spain.

Germline values: CDR1 WNHNN, CDR2 SYGVQD (reference sequence). This CDR3 is built from 13 residues. V was clipped by 4 bases and J by 7 bases, with 8 bases between them. Source study methods: Using reference gene primer amplification, nucleated cell counts were estimated. This table comes from immunoSEQ multiplex PCR, and its TCRdb copy is limited to in-frame clones, with some not included. The V and J calls and clone size were taken over from that table, and D and trimming were inferred from the DNA. Of about 23,000 clones listed, 83% are singletons. The origin of this receptor is a man between 70 and 80 years old with acute or convalescent COVID-19. This chain uses TRBV10-1 with TRBJ1-6; no definite D call. What was sequenced was peripheral blood. The chain's CDR3 is CASSVTVNSPLHF. The CDR3 DNA reads as TGCGCCAGCAGTGTAACAGTAAATTCACCCCTCCACTTT.